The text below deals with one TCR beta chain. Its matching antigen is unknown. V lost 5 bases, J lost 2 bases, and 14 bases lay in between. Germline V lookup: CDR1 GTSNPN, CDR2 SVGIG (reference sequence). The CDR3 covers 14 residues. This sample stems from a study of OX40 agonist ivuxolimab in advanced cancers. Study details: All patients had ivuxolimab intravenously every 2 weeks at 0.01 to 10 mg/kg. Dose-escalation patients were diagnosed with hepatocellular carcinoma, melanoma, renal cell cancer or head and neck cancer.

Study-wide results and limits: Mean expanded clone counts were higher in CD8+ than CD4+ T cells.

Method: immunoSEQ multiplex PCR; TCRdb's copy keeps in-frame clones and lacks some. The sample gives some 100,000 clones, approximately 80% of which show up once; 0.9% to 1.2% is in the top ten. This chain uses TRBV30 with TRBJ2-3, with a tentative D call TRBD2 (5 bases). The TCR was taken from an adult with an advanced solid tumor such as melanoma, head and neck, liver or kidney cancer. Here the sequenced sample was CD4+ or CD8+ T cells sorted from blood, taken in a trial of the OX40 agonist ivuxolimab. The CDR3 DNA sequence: TGTGCCTGGGGGAGCGGCGGCAACACAGATACGCAGTATTTT. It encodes CAWGSGGNTDTQYF.